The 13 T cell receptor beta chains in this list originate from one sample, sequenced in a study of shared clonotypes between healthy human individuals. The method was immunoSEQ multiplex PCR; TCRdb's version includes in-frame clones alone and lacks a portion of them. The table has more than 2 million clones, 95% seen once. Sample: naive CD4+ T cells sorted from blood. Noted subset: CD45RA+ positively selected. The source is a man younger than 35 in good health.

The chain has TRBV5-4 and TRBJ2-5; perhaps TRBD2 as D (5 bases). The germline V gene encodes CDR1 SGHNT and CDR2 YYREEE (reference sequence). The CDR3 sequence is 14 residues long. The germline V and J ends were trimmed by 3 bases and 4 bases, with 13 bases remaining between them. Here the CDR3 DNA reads TGTGCCAGCAGCTCCCAGAAGGGAGCAGAGACCCAGTACTTC. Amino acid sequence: CASSSQKGAETQYF.

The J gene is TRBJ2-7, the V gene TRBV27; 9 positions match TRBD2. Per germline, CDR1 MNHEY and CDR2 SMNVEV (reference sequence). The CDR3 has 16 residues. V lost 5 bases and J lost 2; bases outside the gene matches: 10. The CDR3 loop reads CASSPVASGTTYEQYF. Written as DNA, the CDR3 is TGTGCCAGCAGTCCCGTGGCTAGCGGGACAACCTACGAGCAGTACTTC.

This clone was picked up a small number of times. Here the CDR3 DNA reads TGTGCCAGCAGTTTGTCCGGGTCGGCGAGTTCACCCCTCCACTTT. Encoded protein: CASSLSGSASSPLHF. The genes are TRBV28 and TRBJ1-6; D ambiguous. The V gene's germline CDR1 is MDHEN and CDR2 SYDVKM. The length of the CDR3 is 15 residues. V gave up 3 bases and J gave up 9 bases, with 15 bases separating them.

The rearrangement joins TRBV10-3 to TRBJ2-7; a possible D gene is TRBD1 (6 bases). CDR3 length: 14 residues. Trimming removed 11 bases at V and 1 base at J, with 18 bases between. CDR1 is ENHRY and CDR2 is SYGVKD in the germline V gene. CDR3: CASGGLDRSYEQYF. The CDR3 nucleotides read TGTGCCTCGGGCGGGCTGGACAGATCCTACGAGCAGTACTTC.

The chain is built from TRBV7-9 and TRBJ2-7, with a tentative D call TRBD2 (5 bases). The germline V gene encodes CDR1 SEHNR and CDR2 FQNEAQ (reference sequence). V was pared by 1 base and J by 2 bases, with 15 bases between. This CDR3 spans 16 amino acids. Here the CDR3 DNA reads TGTGCCAGCAGCTTAGGGTTACGTGGGAGTACCTACGAGCAGTACTTC. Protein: CASSLGLRGSTYEQYF.

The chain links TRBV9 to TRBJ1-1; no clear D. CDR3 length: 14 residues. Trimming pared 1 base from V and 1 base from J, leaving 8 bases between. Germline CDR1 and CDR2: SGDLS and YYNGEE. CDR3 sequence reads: CASSVIPGNTEAFF. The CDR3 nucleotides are TGTGCCAGCAGCGTAATCCCAGGGAACACTGAAGCTTTCTTT.

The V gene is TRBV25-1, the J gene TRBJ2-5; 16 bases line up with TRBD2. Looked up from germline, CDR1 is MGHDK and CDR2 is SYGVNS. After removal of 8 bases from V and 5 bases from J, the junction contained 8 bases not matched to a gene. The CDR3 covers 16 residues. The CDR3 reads CASWGLAGGNGETQYF. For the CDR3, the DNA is TGTGCCAGCTGGGGACTAGCGGGGGGGAACGGGGAGACCCAGTACTTC. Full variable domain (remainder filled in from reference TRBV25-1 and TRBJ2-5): EADIYQTPRYLVIGTGKKITLECSQTMGHDKMYWYQQDPGMELHLIHYSYGVNSTEKGDLSSESTVSRIRTEHFPLTLESARPSHTSQYLCASWGLAGGNGETQYFGPGTRLLVL.

The CDR3 DNA follows: TGTGCCACCAGCAGAGATCTAGCGGGGCTCTACGAGCAGTACTTC. The encoded protein is CATSRDLAGLYEQYF. V is TRBV15 and J is TRBJ2-7; TRBD2 agrees at 9 bases. V shed 0 bases and J 3 bases; nucleotides not matched to a gene: 3. The germline V gene has CDR1 LNHNV and CDR2 YYDKDF (reference sequence). This CDR3 has 15 amino acids.

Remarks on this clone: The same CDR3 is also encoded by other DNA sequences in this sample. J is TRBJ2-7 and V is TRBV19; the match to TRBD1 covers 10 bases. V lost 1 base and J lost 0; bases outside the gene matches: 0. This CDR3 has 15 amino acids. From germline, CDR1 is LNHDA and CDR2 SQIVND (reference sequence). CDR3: CASSIGTGGSYEQYF. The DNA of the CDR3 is TGTGCCAGTAGTATAGGGACAGGGGGCTCCTACGAGCAGTACTTC.

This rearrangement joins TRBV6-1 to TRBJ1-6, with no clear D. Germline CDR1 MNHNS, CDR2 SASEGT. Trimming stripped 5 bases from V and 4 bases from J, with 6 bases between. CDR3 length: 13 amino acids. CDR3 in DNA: TGTGCCAGCAGTTCAGAGTATAATTCACCCCTCCACTTT. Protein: CASSSEYNSPLHF.

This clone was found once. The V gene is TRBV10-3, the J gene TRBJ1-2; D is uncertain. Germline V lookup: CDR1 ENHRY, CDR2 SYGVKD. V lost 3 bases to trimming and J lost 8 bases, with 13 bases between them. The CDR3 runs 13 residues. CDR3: CAISDSGVPGYTF. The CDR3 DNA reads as TGTGCCATCAGTGACAGCGGGGTCCCGGGCTACACCTTC.

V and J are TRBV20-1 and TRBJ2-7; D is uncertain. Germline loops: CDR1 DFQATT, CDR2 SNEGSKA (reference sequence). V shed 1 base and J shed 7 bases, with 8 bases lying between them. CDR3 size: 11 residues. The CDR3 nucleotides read TGCAGTGCTAGAGTGCTGGGGGAGCAGTACTTC. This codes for CSARVLGEQYF.

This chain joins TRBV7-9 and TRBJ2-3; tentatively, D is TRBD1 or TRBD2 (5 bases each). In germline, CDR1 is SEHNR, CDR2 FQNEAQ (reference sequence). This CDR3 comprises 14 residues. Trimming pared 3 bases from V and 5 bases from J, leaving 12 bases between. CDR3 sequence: CASSFGTDEDTQYF. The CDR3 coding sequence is TGTGCCAGCAGCTTCGGGACGGACGAAGATACGCAGTATTTT. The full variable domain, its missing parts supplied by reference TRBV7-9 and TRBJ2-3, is DTGVSQNPRHKITKRGQNVTFRCDPISEHNRLYWYRQTLGQGPEFLTYFQNEAQLEKSRLLSDRFSAERPKGSFSTLEIQRTEQGDSAMYLCASSFGTDEDTQYFGPGTRLTVL.